The rows below give T cell receptor beta chains drawn from one sample of a study of regulatory dendritic cells for organ transplantation. Method: immunoSEQ multiplex PCR; TCRdb's copy keeps in-frame clones and lacks some. This table holds fewer than 12,000 clones, around 66% found once. Sequencing was done on a sample of memory CD8+ T cells from blood. These receptors originate from a human donor in good health. Each CDR3 is given with its conserved first and last residue. D genes are given only for firm matches. The size field is filled for only some rows; it gives once, few, many or a size class.

j_call	v_call	d_call	clone_size	cdr3_nt	cdr3_aa
TRBJ2-1	TRBV27	.	.	TGTGCCAGCAGTTTCCGGGGGAGGGGGGGCGGACATGAGCAGTTCTTC	CASSFRGRGGGHEQFF
TRBJ2-3	TRBV6-4	TRBD2	.	TGTGCCAGCAGTAGGACTAGCGGGAACACAGATACGCAGTATTTT	CASSRTSGNTDTQYF
TRBJ2-1	TRBV7-3	.	.	TGTGCCAGCAGCGCTGAGCTCTTCCGTGAGCAGTTCTTC	CASSAELFREQFF
TRBJ2-2	TRBV15	TRBD1	.	TGTGCCACCAGCAGTAGACAGGGGGCAGAGACCGGGGAGCTGTTTTTT	CATSSRQGAETGELFF
TRBJ2-7	TRBV19	.	.	TGTGCCAGTAGTATGCGAGGTTTGGACTACGAGCAGTACTTC	CASSMRGLDYEQYF
TRBJ2-6	TRBV5-1	TRBD1	.	TGCGCCAGCCGGGACAGGTACTCTGGGGCCAACGTCCTGACTTTC	CASRDRYSGANVLTF
TRBJ1-1	TRBV25-1	.	.	TGTGCCAGCAGAGAAAGGGCTTACGCTGAAGCTTTCTTT	CASRERAYAEAFF
TRBJ2-3	TRBV7-3	.	.	TGTGCCAGCAGCTTATCGACCTCCAGCGTGGGAGTTCCAGGAGATACGCAGTATTTT	CASSLSTSSVGVPGDTQYF
TRBJ2-7	TRBV5-6	TRBD2	.	TGTGCCAGCAGATCTAGCGGAGCCCCATCCTACGAGCAGTACTTC	CASRSSGAPSYEQYF
TRBJ2-2	TRBV6-4	.	.	TGTGCCAGCAGTGAACAGGAAACGGGGGAGCTGTTTTTT	CASSEQETGELFF
TRBJ2-7	TRBV4-1	TRBD2	.	TGCGCCAGCAGCCAAGATCTCTCTAGCGGCTCCTACGAGCAGTACTTC	CASSQDLSSGSYEQYF
TRBJ2-3	TRBV9	.	medium-sized	TGTGCCAGCAGCGAGGAGCGAGCTAGCACAGATACGCAGTATTTT	CASSEERASTDTQYF
TRBJ2-7	TRBV7-2	.	.	TGTGCCAGCAGCTTCCTGGCAGGGGTGCAATACGAGCAGTACTTC	CASSFLAGVQYEQYF
TRBJ2-1	TRBV6-5	.	.	TGTGCCAGCGCGGCGGTTGACTACAATGGGCAGTTCTTC	CASAAVDYNGQFF
TRBJ2-7	TRBV19	TRBD2	.	TGTGCCAGTAGTATCGGGACTAGCGGGGAGCAGTACTTC	CASSIGTSGEQYF